This T cell receptor beta chain was retrieved from a study of blood T cell repertoires in COVID-19. Study as a whole: From the United States, Italy and Spain came samples of acute and convalescent COVID-19. PBMCs, B-cell-depleted T cells, or T cells provided the cDNA or gDNA that made up the material.

With 6 bases clipped from V and 5 bases from J, the junction kept 4 bases outside the gene matches. The CDR3 sequence is 12 residues long. In the source study's methods: Using reference gene primer amplification, nucleated cell counts were estimated. Profiling relied on immunoSEQ multiplex PCR, and the TCRdb table lists in-frame clones only, not all of them. Clone size and the V and J calls come from that table; the DNA yielded D and trimming. The sample gives tens of thousands of clones, about nine tenths of which show up once; 27% is in the top ten. The TCR sequence derives from a man between 45 and 60 years old with active or convalescent COVID-19. The material sequenced was peripheral blood. The rearrangement uses TRBV12-3 or TRBV12-4 and TRBJ2-7; 7 bases are shared with TRBD2. The CDR3 DNA follows: TGTGCCAGCAGCCAGGGAGGGGACGAGCAGTACTTC. This codes for CASSQGGDEQYF.